This TCR beta chain was recovered during a study of OX40 agonist ivuxolimab in advanced cancers. The assay was immunoSEQ multiplex PCR, and TCRdb's table has in-frame clones only and misses some. The sample lists around 35,000 clones; around 81% were seen once. This TCR was recovered from an adult with an advanced solid tumor such as melanoma, head and neck, liver or kidney cancer. The starting material was CD4+ or CD8+ T cells sorted from blood, obtained in a trial of the OX40 agonist ivuxolimab.

CDR3 protein: CASSPRDRVPGANVLTF. In DNA form, the CDR3 reads TGCGCCAGCAGCCCTAGGGACAGGGTGCCTGGGGCCAACGTCCTGACTTTC. This chain uses TRBV5-1 with TRBJ2-6; TRBD1 aligns across 9 bases. This CDR3 region has 17 residues. The germline V gene has CDR1 SGHRS and CDR2 YFSETQ. The trim removed 4 bases at V and 2 bases at J, leaving 7 bases unmatched.